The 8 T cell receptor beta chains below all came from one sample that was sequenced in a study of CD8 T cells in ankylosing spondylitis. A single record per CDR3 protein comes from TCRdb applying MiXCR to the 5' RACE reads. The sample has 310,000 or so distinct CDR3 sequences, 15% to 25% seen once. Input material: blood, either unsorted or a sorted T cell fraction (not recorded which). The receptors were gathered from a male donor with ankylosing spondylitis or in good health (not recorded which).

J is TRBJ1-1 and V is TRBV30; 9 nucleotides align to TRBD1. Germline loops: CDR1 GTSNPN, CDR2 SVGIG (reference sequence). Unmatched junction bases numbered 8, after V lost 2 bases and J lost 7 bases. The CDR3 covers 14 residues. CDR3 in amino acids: CAWSRGQGKDEAFF. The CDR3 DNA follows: TGTGCCTGGAGTCGAGGACAGGGGAAGGATGAAGCTTTCTTT.

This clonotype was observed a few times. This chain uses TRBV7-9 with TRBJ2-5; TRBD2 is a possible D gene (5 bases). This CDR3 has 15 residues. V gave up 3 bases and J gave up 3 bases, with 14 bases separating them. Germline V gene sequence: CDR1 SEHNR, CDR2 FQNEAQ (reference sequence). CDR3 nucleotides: TGTGCCAGCAGCTTTGAGGGCCGGCCAGAAGAGACCCAGTACTTC. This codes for CASSFEGRPEETQYF.

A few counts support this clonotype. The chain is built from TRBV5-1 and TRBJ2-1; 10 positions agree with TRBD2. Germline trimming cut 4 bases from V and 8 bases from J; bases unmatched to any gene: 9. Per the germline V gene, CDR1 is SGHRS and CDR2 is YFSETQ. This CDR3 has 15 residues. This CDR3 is CASSPEAGGLDEQFF. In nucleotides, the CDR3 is TGCGCCAGCAGCCCGGAAGCGGGAGGGTTAGATGAGCAGTTCTTC.

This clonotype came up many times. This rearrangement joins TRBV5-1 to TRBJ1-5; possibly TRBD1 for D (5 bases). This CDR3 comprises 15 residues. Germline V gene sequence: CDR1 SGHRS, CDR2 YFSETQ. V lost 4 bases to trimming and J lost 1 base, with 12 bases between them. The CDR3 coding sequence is TGCGCCAGCAGCAATCAGGGAGGAAGCAATCAGCCCCAGCATTTT. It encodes CASSNQGGSNQPQHF.

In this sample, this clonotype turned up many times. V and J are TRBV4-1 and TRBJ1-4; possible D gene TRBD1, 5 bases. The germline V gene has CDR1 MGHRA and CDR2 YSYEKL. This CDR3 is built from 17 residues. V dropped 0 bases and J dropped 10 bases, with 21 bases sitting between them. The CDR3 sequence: CASSQEAGSGYGGKLFF. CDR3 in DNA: TGCGCCAGCAGCCAAGAGGCCGGTTCAGGGTATGGGGGAAAACTGTTTTTT.

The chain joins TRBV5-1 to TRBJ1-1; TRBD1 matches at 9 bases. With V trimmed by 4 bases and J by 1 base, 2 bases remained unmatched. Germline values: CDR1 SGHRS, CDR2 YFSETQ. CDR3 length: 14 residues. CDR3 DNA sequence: TGCGCCAGCAGCCGGACAGGGGCGAACACTGAAGCTTTCTTT. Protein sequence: CASSRTGANTEAFF.

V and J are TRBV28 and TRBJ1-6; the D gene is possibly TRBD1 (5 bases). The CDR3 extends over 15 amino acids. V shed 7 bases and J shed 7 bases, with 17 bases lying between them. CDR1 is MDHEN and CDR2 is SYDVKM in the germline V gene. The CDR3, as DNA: TGTGCCAGCACCGGGTGGGTGGCAGGGAATTCACCCCTCCACTTT. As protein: CASTGWVAGNSPLHF.

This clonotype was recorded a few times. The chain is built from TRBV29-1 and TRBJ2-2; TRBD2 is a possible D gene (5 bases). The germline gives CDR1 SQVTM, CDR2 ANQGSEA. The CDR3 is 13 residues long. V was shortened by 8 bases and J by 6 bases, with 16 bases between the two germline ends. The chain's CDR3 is CSPRASLAGELFF. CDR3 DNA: TGCAGCCCGAGGGCCAGCCTCGCCGGGGAGCTGTTTTTT.